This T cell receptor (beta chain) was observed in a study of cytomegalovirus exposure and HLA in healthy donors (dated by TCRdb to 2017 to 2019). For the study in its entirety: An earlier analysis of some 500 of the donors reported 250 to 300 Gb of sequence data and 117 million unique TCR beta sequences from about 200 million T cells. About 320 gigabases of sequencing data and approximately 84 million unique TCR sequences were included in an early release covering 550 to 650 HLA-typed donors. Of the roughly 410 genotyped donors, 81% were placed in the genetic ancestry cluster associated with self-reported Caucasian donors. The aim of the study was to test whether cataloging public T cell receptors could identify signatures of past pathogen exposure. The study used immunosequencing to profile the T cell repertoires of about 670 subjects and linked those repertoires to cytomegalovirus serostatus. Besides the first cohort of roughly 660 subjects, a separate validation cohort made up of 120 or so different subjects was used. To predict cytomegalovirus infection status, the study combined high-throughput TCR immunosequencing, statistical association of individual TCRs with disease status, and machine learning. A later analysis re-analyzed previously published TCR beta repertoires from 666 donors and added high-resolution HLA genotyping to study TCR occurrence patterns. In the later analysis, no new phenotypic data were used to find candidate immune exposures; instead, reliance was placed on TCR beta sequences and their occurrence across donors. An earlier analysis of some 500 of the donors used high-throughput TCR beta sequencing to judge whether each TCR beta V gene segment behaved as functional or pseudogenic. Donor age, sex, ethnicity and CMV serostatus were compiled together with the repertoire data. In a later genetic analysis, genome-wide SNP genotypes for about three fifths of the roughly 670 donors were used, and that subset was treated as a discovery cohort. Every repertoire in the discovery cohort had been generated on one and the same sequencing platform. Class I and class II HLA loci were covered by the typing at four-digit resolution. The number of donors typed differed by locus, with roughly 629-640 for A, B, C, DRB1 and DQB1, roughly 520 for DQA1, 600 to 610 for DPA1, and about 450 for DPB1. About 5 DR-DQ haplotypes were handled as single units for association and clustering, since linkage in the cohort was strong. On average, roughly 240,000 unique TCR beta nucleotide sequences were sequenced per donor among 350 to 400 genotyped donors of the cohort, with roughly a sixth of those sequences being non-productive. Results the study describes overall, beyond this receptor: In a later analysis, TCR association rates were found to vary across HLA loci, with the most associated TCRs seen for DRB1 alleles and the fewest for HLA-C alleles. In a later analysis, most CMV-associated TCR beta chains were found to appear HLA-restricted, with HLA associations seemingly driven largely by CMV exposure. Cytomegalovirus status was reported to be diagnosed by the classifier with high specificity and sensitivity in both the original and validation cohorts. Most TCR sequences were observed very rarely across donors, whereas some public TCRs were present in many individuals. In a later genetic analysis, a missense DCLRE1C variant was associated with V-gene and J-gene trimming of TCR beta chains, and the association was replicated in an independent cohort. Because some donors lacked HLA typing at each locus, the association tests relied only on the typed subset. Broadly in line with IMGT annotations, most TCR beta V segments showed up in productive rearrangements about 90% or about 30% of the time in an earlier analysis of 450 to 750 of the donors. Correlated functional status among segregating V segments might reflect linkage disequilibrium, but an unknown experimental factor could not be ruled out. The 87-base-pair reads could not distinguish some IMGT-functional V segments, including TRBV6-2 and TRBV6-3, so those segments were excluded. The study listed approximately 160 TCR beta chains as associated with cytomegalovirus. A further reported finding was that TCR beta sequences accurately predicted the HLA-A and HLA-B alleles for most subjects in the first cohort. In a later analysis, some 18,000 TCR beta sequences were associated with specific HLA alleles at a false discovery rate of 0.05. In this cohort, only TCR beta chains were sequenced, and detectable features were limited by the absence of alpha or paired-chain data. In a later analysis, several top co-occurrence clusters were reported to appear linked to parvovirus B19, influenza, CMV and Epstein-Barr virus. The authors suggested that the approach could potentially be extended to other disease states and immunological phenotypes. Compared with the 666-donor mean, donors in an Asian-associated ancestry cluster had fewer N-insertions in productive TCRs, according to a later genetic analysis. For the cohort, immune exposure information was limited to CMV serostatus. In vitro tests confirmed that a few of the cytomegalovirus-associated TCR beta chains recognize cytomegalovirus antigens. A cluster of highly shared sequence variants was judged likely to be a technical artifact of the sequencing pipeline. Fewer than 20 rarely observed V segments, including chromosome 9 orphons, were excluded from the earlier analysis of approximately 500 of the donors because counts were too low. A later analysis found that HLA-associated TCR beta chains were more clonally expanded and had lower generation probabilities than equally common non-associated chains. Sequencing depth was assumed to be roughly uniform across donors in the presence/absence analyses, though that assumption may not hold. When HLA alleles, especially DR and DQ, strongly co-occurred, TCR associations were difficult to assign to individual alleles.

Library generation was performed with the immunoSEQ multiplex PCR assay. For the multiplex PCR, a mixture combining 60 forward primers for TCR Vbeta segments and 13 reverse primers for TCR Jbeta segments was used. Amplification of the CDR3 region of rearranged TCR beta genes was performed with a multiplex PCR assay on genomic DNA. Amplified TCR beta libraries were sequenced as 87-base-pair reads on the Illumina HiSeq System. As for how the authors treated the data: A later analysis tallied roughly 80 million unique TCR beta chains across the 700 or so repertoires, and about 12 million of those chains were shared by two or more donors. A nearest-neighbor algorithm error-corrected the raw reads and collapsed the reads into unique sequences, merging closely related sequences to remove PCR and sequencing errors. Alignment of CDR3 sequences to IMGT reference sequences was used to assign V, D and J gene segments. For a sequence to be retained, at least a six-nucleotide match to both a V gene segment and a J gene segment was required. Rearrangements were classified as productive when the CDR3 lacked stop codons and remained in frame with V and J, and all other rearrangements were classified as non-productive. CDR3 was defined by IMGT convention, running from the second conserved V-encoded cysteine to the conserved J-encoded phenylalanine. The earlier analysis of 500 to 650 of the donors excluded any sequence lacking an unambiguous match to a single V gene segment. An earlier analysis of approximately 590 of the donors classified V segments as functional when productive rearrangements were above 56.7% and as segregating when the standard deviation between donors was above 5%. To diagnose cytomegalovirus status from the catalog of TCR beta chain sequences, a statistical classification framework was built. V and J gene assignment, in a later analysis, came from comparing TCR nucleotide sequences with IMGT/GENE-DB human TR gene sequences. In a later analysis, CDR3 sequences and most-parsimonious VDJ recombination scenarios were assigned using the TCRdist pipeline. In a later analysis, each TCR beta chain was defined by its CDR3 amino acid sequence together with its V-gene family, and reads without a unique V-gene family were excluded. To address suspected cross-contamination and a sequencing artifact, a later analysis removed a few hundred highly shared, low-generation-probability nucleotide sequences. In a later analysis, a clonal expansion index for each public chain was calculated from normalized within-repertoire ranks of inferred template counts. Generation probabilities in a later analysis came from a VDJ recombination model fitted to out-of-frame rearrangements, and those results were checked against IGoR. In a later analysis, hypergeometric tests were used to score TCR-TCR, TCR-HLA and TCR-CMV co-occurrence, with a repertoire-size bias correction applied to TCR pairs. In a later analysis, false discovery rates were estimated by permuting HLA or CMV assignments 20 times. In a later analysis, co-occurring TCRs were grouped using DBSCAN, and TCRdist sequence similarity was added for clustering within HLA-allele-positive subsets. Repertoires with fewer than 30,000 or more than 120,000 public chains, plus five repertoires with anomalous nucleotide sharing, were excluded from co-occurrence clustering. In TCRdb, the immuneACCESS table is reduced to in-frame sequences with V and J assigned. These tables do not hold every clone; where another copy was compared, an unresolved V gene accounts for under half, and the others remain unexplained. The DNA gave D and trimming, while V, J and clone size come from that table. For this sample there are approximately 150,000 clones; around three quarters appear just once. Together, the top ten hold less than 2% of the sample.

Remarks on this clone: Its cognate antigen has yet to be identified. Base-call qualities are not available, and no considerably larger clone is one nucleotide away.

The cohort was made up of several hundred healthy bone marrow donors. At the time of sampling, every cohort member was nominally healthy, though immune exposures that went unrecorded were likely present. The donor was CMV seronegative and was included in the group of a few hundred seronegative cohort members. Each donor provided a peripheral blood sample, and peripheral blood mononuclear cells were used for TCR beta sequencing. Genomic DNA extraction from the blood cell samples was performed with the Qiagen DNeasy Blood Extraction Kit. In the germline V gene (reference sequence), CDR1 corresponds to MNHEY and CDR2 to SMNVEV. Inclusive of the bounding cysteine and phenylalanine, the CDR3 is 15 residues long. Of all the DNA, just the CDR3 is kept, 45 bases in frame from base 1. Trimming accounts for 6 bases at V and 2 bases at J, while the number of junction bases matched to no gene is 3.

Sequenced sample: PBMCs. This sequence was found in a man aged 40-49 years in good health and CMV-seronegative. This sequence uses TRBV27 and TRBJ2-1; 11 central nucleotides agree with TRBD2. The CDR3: CASRRGLAAYNEQFF. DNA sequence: TGTGCCAGCAGGAGGGGACTAGCGGCCTACAATGAGCAGTTCTTC.